This T cell receptor beta chain was observed in a study of blood T cell repertoires in COVID-19. CDR1 and CDR2 (germline): SEHNR, FQNEAQ (reference sequence). The CDR3 runs to 16 residues. V was pared by 5 bases and J by 4 bases, with 6 bases of the junction left unmatched. Followed longitudinally, the Seattle patients had been enrolled during active infection. Original methodology: The authors estimated nucleated cell counts from reference gene primer amplification. Using immunoSEQ multiplex PCR, the repertoire was profiled, and TCRdb retains in-frame clones only, with some absent. V, J and clone size are taken as reported in that table, and D and trimming were inferred from the DNA itself. The profile covers around 320,000 clones, with roughly nine tenths appearing a single time and over 8.5% taken by the ten largest.

V and J are TRBV7-9 and TRBJ2-2; 11 bases are a match to TRBD2. The receptor's source is a woman in her 30s with COVID-19, enrolled during active disease. The sequenced sample consisted of peripheral blood. DNA of the CDR3: TGTGCCAGCAGCCCCCATAGCGGGGGGGGCACCGGGGAGCTGTTTTTT. It encodes CASSPHSGGGTGELFF. Full variable domain (outside the CDR3, taken from reference TRBV7-9 and TRBJ2-2): DTGVSQNPRHKITKRGQNVTFRCDPISEHNRLYWYRQTLGQGPEFLTYFQNEAQLEKSRLLSDRFSAERPKGSFSTLEIQRTEQGDSAMYLCASSPHSGGGTGELFFGEGSRLTVL.